The 28 T cell receptor beta chains below all came from one sample that was sequenced in a study of siplizumab effects on memory and regulatory T cells. Some clones are missing from TCRdb's copy, which holds only in-frame ones; the method was immunoSEQ multiplex PCR. The sample holds 9,300 or so clones; almost 70% are singletons and the top ten take around 67%. Specimen: effector memory CD8+ T cells sorted from blood. The subset: unstimulated CD8+ effector memory T cells. Receptor source: a human donor in good health.

This clone was detected a few times. V is TRBV5-4 and J is TRBJ2-3, with 10 bases lining up with TRBD2. Germline V gene data show CDR1 as SGHNT and CDR2 as YYREEE (reference sequence). V shed 1 base, J shed 5 bases, and the junction held 4 bases outside the gene matches. The CDR3 consists of 15 residues. The CDR3 spells CASSLTSGMGDTQYF. CDR3 nucleotide sequence: TGTGCCAGCAGCTTGACTAGCGGGATGGGAGATACGCAGTATTTT.

This clone was seen a single time. V usage is TRBV6-4 and J usage is TRBJ2-1, with 8 bases lining up with TRBD2. V was clipped by 5 bases and J by 6 bases; unmatched bases: 6. In germline, CDR1 is MRHNA, CDR2 SNTAGT. The CDR3 runs to 14 residues. As DNA, the CDR3 is TGTGCCAGCAGTCAAGCGGGAGAGAGCAATGAGCAGTTCTTC. Its translation is CASSQAGESNEQFF.

The count of this clone is one. The V gene is TRBV5-1, the J gene TRBJ1-6; no clear D. Trimming cost V 1 base and J 8 bases, with 10 bases left between them. Germline lookup yields CDR1 SGHRS and CDR2 YFSETQ. This CDR3 region has 14 residues. CDR3 in amino acids: CASSLNSRYSPLHF. The DNA of the CDR3 is TGCGCCAGCAGCTTGAACAGCAGATATTCACCCCTCCACTTT.

The rearrangement links TRBV9 to TRBJ1-2; TRBD1 might be the D (6 bases). V was clipped by 3 bases and J by 4 bases, with 19 bases between them. The CDR3 covers 16 residues. In germline, CDR1 is SGDLS, CDR2 YYNGEE. The CDR3 DNA reads as TGTGCCAGCAGCGCAGCAAGAGGACAGTTATCCTATGGCTACACCTTC. Its translation: CASSAARGQLSYGYTF.

This chain connects TRBV27 to TRBJ1-1; D is undetermined. The germline V gene encodes CDR1 MNHEY and CDR2 SMNVEV (reference sequence). There are 13 residues in the CDR3. V was cut by 5 bases and J by 4 bases, with 11 bases left in between. The DNA of the CDR3 is TGTGCCAGCAGTGTAGATGCCGGCACTGAAGCTTTCTTT. It specifies CASSVDAGTEAFF.

This clone was observed a handful of times. V gene TRBV6-1 combines with J gene TRBJ2-7; perhaps D is TRBD1 or TRBD2 (6 bases each). V lost 2 bases and J 3 bases, leaving 14 bases between the germline ends. This CDR3 is 15 amino acids long. Germline V lookup: CDR1 MNHNS, CDR2 SASEGT. CDR3 sequence reads: CASSEKEGGGYEQYF. The CDR3 bases are TGTGCCAGCAGTGAAAAGGAGGGGGGCGGCTACGAGCAGTACTTC.

The chain joins TRBV28 to TRBJ2-5; a possible D gene is TRBD1 (5 bases). The J call may not be correct, given that the DNA end is closer to TRBJ2-7. CDR3 length: 12 residues. Per the germline V gene, CDR1 is MDHEN and CDR2 is SYDVKM. The CDR3, as DNA: TGTGCCAGCGGAGACAGCTCCTACGAGCAGTACTTC. Translated, it gives CASGDSSYEQYF.

There are many counts of this clone. The CDR3 bases are TGTGCCAGCAGCCAAGACAGTTTTAATCAGCCCCAGCATTTT. This codes for CASSQDSFNQPQHF. This chain joins TRBV4-2 and TRBJ1-5; no definite D call. The CDR3 length is 14 residues. Trimming removed 0 bases at V and 4 bases at J, with 7 bases between. Germline CDR1 reads LGHNA; CDR2 reads YNFKEQ.

This clone is labeled as medium-sized. This rearrangement joins TRBV6-6 to TRBJ2-7; D possibly corresponds to TRBD2 (5 bases). Trimming took off 2 bases at V and 7 bases at J, with 12 bases between the two ends. Germline V gene data show CDR1 as MNHNY and CDR2 as SVGAGI (reference sequence). The CDR3 is 13 residues long. The CDR3 DNA reads as TGTGCCAGCAGTTACCCTTCCGGAGGTGAGCAGTACTTC. Protein product: CASSYPSGGEQYF.

J is TRBJ2-7 and V is TRBV6-1; a weak D match, TRBD1 (6 bases). Trimming removed 4 bases from V and 9 bases from J, with 25 bases in between. The CDR3 is made up of 16 amino acids. Germline assignment: CDR1 MNHNS and CDR2 SASEGT. The DNA for the CDR3 is TGTGCCAGCAGTGGATGGGACACCCTAAAGATAGAGGGGCAGTACTTC. Translation: CASSGWDTLKIEGQYF.

In its sample, this clone was seen once. V is TRBV7-9 and J is TRBJ1-2, with D possibly matching TRBD1 (6 bases). V was pared by 3 bases and J by 1 base, with 12 bases between. The CDR3 has 15 residues. Germline CDR1 and CDR2: SEHNR and FQNEAQ (reference sequence). Here the CDR3 DNA reads TGTGCCAGCAGCTTCTCAGGGGACCTTAACTATGGCTACACCTTC. Amino acids: CASSFSGDLNYGYTF.

The chain has TRBV6-4 and TRBJ2-6; tentatively, D is TRBD1 (7 bases). Trimming shortened V by 4 bases and J by 3 bases, and 13 bases separated the two germline ends. The CDR3 sequence is 16 residues long. Germline V gene sequence: CDR1 MRHNA, CDR2 SNTAGT. In DNA, the CDR3 is TGTGCCAGCAGTGTCGCAGGGGGGCGTGGGGCCAACGTCCTGACTTTC. Translated, it gives CASSVAGGRGANVLTF.

The rearrangement joins TRBV2 to TRBJ1-1; D remains unclear. This CDR3 has 13 residues. From germline, CDR1 is SNHLY and CDR2 FYNNEI. V dropped 9 bases and J dropped 4 bases, with 15 bases sitting between them. CDR3 in DNA: TGTGCCAGTGAGGCCGAAACTGGCACTGAAGCTTTCTTT. Its protein is CASEAETGTEAFF.

This chain connects TRBV5-4 to TRBJ2-7, with D perhaps matching TRBD2 (6 bases). The germline V gene encodes CDR1 SGHNT and CDR2 YYREEE (reference sequence). There are 16 residues in the CDR3. V gave up 1 base and J gave up 2 bases, with 16 bases separating them. CDR3 nucleotides: TGTGCCAGCAGCTTGCCCCCCGGGGAGGTGACCTACGAGCAGTACTTC. This codes for CASSLPPGEVTYEQYF.

By its share, this clone is medium-sized. This sequence joins TRBV7-2 and TRBJ2-7; 9 bases fit TRBD1. The CDR3 totals 15 residues. V lost 5 bases and J lost 4; bases outside the gene matches: 9. The germline CDR1 and CDR2 sequences are SGHTA and FQGNSA. CDR3 loop: CASSPWTGAKYEQYF. The CDR3 nucleotides are TGTGCCAGCAGCCCATGGACAGGGGCGAAGTACGAGCAGTACTTC. The full variable domain, in which reference TRBV7-2 and TRBJ2-7 provide the parts outside the CDR3, is GAGVSQSPSNKVTEKGKDVELRCDPISGHTALYWYRQSLGQGLEFLIYFQGNSAPDKSGLPSDRFSAERTGGSVSTLTIQRTQQEDSAVYLCASSPWTGAKYEQYFGPGTRLTVT.

V usage is TRBV7-8 and J usage is TRBJ1-1; TRBD1 matches at 10 bases. The CDR3 totals 17 residues. V shed 5 bases and J 0 bases; nucleotides not matched to a gene: 9. The germline gives CDR1 SGHVS, CDR2 FQNEAQ. The CDR3 region has the DNA TGTGCCAGCAGCACTTACGGGACAGGGGCCCTGAACACTGAAGCTTTCTTT. The encoded protein is CASSTYGTGALNTEAFF.

This chain connects TRBV6-5 to TRBJ2-2; D call uncertain. Per germline, CDR1 MNHEY and CDR2 SVGAGI. Trimming removed 5 bases from V and 9 bases from J, with 7 bases in between. The CDR3 consists of 11 residues. In DNA, the CDR3 is TGTGCCAGCAGTAGCTCGAGGGAGCTGTTTTTT. It translates to CASSSSRELFF.

The chain joins TRBV5-1 to TRBJ2-2; TRBD2 is a possible D gene (6 bases). V dropped 2 bases and J dropped 6 bases, with 17 bases sitting between them. Per the germline V gene, CDR1 is SGHRS and CDR2 is YFSETQ. The CDR3 contains 16 residues. The CDR3 sequence: CASSLRDSRIAGELFF. The DNA of the CDR3 is TGCGCCAGCAGCTTAAGGGACTCCAGAATCGCCGGGGAGCTGTTTTTT.

V and J are TRBV6-4 and TRBJ2-3; tentatively, D is TRBD2 (7 bases). CDR3 length: 14 amino acids. Germline V gene sequence: CDR1 MRHNA, CDR2 SNTAGT. V was pared by 0 bases and J by 6 bases, with 10 bases between. CDR3 sequence: CASSDSRGGDTQYF. Here the CDR3 DNA reads TGTGCCAGCAGTGACTCGAGGGGGGGGGATACGCAGTATTTT.

V and J are TRBV5-6 and TRBJ1-4, with D unresolved. The CDR3 length is 15 residues. Germline assignment: CDR1 SGHDT and CDR2 YYEEEE. The V gene lost 2 bases and the J gene lost 3 bases, with 11 bases spanning the gap. The CDR3 DNA follows: TGTGCCAGCAGCTTTATTACTCGGCCTAATGAAAAACTGTTTTTT. Translating gives CASSFITRPNEKLFF.

The J gene is TRBJ2-6, the V gene TRBV6-6; D is perhaps TRBD1 (5 bases). The germline CDR1 and CDR2 sequences are MNHNY and SVGAGI (reference sequence). The CDR3 is 15 amino acids. The V end was cut by 9 bases, the J end by 0 bases, with 12 bases between. CDR3: CASDPGHSGANVLTF. The DNA of the CDR3 is TGTGCCAGTGATCCAGGGCACTCTGGGGCCAACGTCCTGACTTTC.

This clone showed up just once. CDR3 sequence: CASSKRGGSRAFCNSPLHF. CDR3 bases: TGTGCCAGCAGCAAGCGCGGGGGATCCCGGGCATTTTGTAATTCACCCCTCCACTTT. The chain uses TRBV21-1 and TRBJ1-6. TRBV21-1 is a listed pseudogene. The CDR3 runs to 19 residues.

Only a few counts were recorded for this clone. This chain links TRBV7-9 with TRBJ2-7, with D perhaps TRBD2 (6 bases). Germline V gene data show CDR1 as SEHNR and CDR2 as FQNEAQ (reference sequence). This CDR3 contains 16 residues. Trimming pared 1 base from V and 5 bases from J, leaving 18 bases between. Here the CDR3 reads CASSLGGGGLSDEQYF. The CDR3 nucleotides are TGTGCCAGCAGCTTAGGGGGAGGCGGATTAAGTGACGAGCAGTACTTC.

The V gene is TRBV12-5, the J gene TRBJ2-7; D gene ambiguous. The CDR3 is 13 residues long. Trimming took off 0 bases at V and 3 bases at J, with 6 bases between the two ends. Per germline, CDR1 LGHNT and CDR2 FRNRAP. The CDR3 region has the DNA TGTGCTAGTGGTTTGGTGTCTAACTACGAGCAGTACTTC. Its protein product is CASGLVSNYEQYF. Full variable domain (remainder filled in from reference TRBV12-5 and TRBJ2-7): DARVTQTPRHKVTEMGQEVTMRCQPILGHNTVFWYRQTMMQGLELLAYFRNRAPLDDSGMPKDRFSAEMPDATLATLKIQPSEPRDSAVYFCASGLVSNYEQYFGPGTRLTVT.

The table lists this clone with a count of one. The chain combines TRBV11-2 with TRBJ2-3; 10 bases line up with TRBD2. V trimming: 5 bases; J trimming: 6 bases; junction bases outside the gene matches: 8. The CDR3 runs to 15 residues. Germline-derived CDR1 and CDR2 are SGHAT and FQNNGV. This chain's CDR3 is CASSLSGGSGDTQYF. The CDR3 coding sequence is TGTGCCAGCAGCCTTAGCGGGGGGTCAGGGGATACGCAGTATTTT. The variable domain in full, completed from reference TRBV11-2 and TRBJ2-3, reads EAGVAQSPRYKIIEKRQSVAFWCNPISGHATLYWYQQILGQGPKLLIQFQNNGVVDDSQLPKDRFSAERLKGVDSTLKIQPAKLEDSAVYLCASSLSGGSGDTQYFGPGTRLTVL.

V gene TRBV4-2 combines with J gene TRBJ2-7, with 9 positions matching TRBD1. Trimming at V came to 0 bases and at J to 5 bases, leaving 5 bases not matched to a gene. CDR3 length equals 15 residues. Germline-derived CDR1 and CDR2 are LGHNA and YNFKEQ. The CDR3 DNA reads as TGTGCCAGCAGCCAAGACCCCGGGACAGGGAACGAGCAGTACTTC. Translation: CASSQDPGTGNEQYF.

This clone was detected only a few times. One end of the junction varies from germline; a read error may be responsible. The identical CDR3 is also encoded by other nucleotide sequences in the sample. The rearrangement joins TRBV4-1 to TRBJ1-5; tentative D call: TRBD1 (5 bases). Germline values: CDR1 MGHRA, CDR2 YSYEKL. The CDR3 length is 16 residues. The CDR3 bases are TGTGCCAGCAGCCAAGTTAGCGGGGGAAACAATCAGCCCCAGCATTTT. Translation gives CASSQVSGGNNQPQHF.

The V gene is TRBV6-1, the J gene TRBJ2-7, with 9 bases matching TRBD1. Per the germline V gene, CDR1 is MNHNS and CDR2 is SASEGT. Germline trimming cut 10 bases from V and 5 bases from J; bases unmatched to any gene: 9. The CDR3 runs 13 residues. The CDR3 region is CATRGTGPHEQYF. Here the CDR3 DNA reads TGTGCCACCCGTGGGACAGGGCCTCACGAGCAGTACTTC.